The source of this T cell receptor beta chain is a study of OX40 agonist ivuxolimab in advanced cancers. Study-level information: The dose-escalation cohort had hepatocellular carcinoma, melanoma, renal cell or head and neck cancer.

At cycle 4 day 1, cycle 7 day 1, and baseline, blood was sampled. The V gene lost 5 bases and the J gene lost 3 bases, with 16 bases spanning the gap. This CDR3 contains 14 residues. From germline, CDR1 is GTSNPN and CDR2 SVGIG (reference sequence). As concerns this clone: What it recognizes is unknown.

Findings and caveats of the study: CD8+ T cells (on average) carried more expanded clones than CD4+ T cells. Antigen targets of the expanded peripheral T cells went undetermined.

Produced via immunoSEQ multiplex PCR; TCRdb's table is partial and in-frame only. This sample has more than 65,000 clones; about four fifths occur once, and the top ten carry just under 25%. The chain carries TRBV30 and TRBJ1-1; perhaps TRBD1 as D (6 bases). The source of this sequence is an adult with an advanced solid tumor such as melanoma, head and neck, liver or kidney cancer. The sequencing here drew on CD4+ or CD8+ T cells sorted from blood, taken in a trial of the OX40 agonist ivuxolimab. The CDR3 spells CAWVHRARYTEAFF. In DNA form, the CDR3 reads TGTGCCTGGGTTCACAGGGCAAGATACACTGAAGCTTTCTTT.